This TCR beta chain comes out of a study of liver allograft versus peripheral blood T cells. Study-level background: Comparisons were made between T cell receptor repertoires found in transplanted livers and those circulating in recipients' peripheral blood.

This clonotype ranks as medium-sized. TCRdb redid the calling of the reads with MiXCR, one entry per CDR3 protein. The data show thousands of distinct CDR3 sequences, 15% to 20% seen once. This CDR3 is built from 15 residues. The germline V gene has CDR1 LNHDA and CDR2 SQIVND (reference sequence). With 3 bases clipped from V and 6 bases from J, the junction kept 9 bases outside the gene matches. This receptor was identified in a human patient who had a liver transplant. Some T cells may be the graft donor's. The V call is TRBV19, the J call TRBJ1-2, with TRBD1 matching 8 bases. The CDR3 DNA sequence: TGTGCCAGTAGTATGCAGCCCACAGGGGGGCATGGCTACACCTTC. Its protein is CASSMQPTGGHGYTF.